Detailed here is one TCR beta chain. These data belong to a study of T cell changes during pregnancy in multiple sclerosis. Using immunoSEQ multiplex PCR, the repertoire was profiled, and TCRdb retains in-frame clones only, with some absent. The table includes 50,000 or so clones, about 91% detected once. The sequenced sample was peripheral blood, obtained after pregnancy. This clonotype was obtained from a female donor in good health, enrolled as a control in a pregnancy study.

CDR3 protein: CASSQSVGPNYGYTF. CDR3 DNA sequence: TGTGCCAGCTCACAGAGCGTGGGGCCTAACTATGGCTACACCTTC. V is TRBV18 and J is TRBJ1-2; D possibly corresponds to TRBD1 (5 bases). V was trimmed by 4 bases and J by 0 bases, leaving 12 bases between them. The CDR3 consists of 15 residues. CDR1 and CDR2 from the germline V gene are KGHSH and LQKENI.